These T cell receptor beta chains were read from a single sample in a study of shared clonotypes between healthy human individuals. Sequencing was performed with immunoSEQ multiplex PCR; in TCRdb, only in-frame clones are kept and a portion is missing. This table holds around 510,000 clones, roughly 79% found once. The sample consisted of PBMCs. The receptors were sampled from a woman between 40 and 55 years old in good health. Some clones in this sample may be carry-over from other donors' samples. The conserved cysteine and the conserved F or W are not part of the CDR3 here.

>TRBV5-8|TRBJ2-5
ASSKGDQETQY
>TRBV7-9|TRBJ2-2
ASSEQGGSAGELF
>TRBV30|TRBJ2-5
AWSVEEGSTQY
>TRBV28|TRBJ1-3
ASRKGFGNTIY
>TRBV11-2|TRBJ2-3
ASSRGPLRHLDYTDTQY
>TRBV9|TRBJ2-4
ASIEKNIQY
>TRBV6-1|TRBJ2-5
ASSEGPQGRETQY
>TRBV5-1|TRBJ2-1
ASSLGGTGAYEQF
>TRBV4-1|TRBJ2-7
ASSQDHRLAGGEQY
>TRBV11-2|TRBJ2-1
ASSSIGTGLANEQF
>TRBV28|TRBJ2-1
ASSPERGSSYNEQF
>TRBV29-1|TRBJ2-7
SPRGGRYEQY
>TRBV5-1|TRBJ2-5
ASSLQGTSQETQY
>TRBV6-4|TRBJ2-7
ASNFRGSCYEQY
>TRBV5-1|TRBJ2-1
ASSSLAGGSSYNEQF
>TRBV10-2|TRBJ1-4
ASRGTGTTNEKLF
>TRBV7-9|TRBJ1-2
ASSARDRGHYGYT
>TRBV7-7|TRBJ2-2
ASSPLGQGVAGELF
>TRBV5-1|TRBJ2-1
ASSHPHQDEQF
>TRBV9|TRBJ1-2
ASSVEGRYGYT
>TRBV9|TRBJ1-1
ASSAGTAMNTEAF
>TRBV29-1|TRBJ2-2
SVFGSLPNTGELF
>TRBV6-6|TRBJ2-1
ASSYQGQGVNEQF
>TRBV19|TRBJ2-3
ASSMPRAGGTDTQY
>TRBV5-8|TRBJ1-1
ASSLKRREAF
>TRBV7-2|TRBJ2-1
ASSRKGSYNEQF
>TRBV28|TRBJ2-7
ASNSLVASYEQY
>TRBV9|TRBJ1-2
ASSVSPFGDGGRGYT
>TRBV7-9|TRBJ2-1
ASSLAYTGTGGNEQF
>TRBV4-2|TRBJ2-5
ASSQEVWETQY
>TRBV15|TRBJ2-3
ATSEGSGSHTDTQY
>TRBV7-9|NA
ASSPPGIKGDYEQY
>TRBV7-2|TRBJ2-3
ASRLQVGTRPDTQY
>TRBV4-1|TRBJ2-1
ASSQHGTTNEQF
>TRBV9|TRBJ1-1
ASSNWDRAEAF
>TRBV5-6|TRBJ1-2
ASSLGGSAGYGYT
>TRBV29-1|TRBJ2-5
SALRGTSTSGRPRRETQY
>TRBV28|TRBJ2-5
ASSLPGLAGGGGEETQY
>TRBV27|TRBJ1-2
ASSPRTEGYGYT
>TRBV2|TRBJ2-3
ASRERGRDTQY
>TRBV18|TRBJ2-2
ASSPRRQSTGELF
>TRBV29-1|TRBJ2-7
SVLAESYEQY
>TRBV4-1|TRBJ2-7
ASSPWPRDRGYEQY
>TRBV7-9|TRBJ2-2
ASSFGDWLANTGELF
>TRBV6-1|TRBJ2-7
ASSEGLAGAPSGEQY
>TRBV2|TRBJ1-1
ASGGGEAF
>TRBV2|TRBJ2-7
ASRTNYYEQY
>TRBV19|TRBJ2-1
ASQGQGTYNEQF
>TRBV19|TRBJ1-1
ASSIHGGTNTEAF